Below are 7 T cell receptor beta chains sequenced from a single sample in a study of CD8 T cells in cerebrospinal fluid in Alzheimer's disease. TCRdb re-called the 10x single-cell sequencing reads, yielding one record per CDR3 amino acid sequence without DNA. The listing contains 1,500 to 2,000 distinct CDR3 sequences. Sequences were obtained from cerebrospinal fluid. These receptors came from a human donor in good health.

This clonotype is classed as medium-sized by frequency. This sequence joins TRBV28 and TRBJ2-7. The CDR3 has 15 residues. Per the germline V gene, CDR1 is MDHEN and CDR2 is SYDVKM. CDR3 in amino acids: CASSLRRGNLYEQYF.

This clonotype ranks as large in terms of frequency. This sequence joins TRBV20-1 and TRBJ2-1. Germline V lookup: CDR1 DFQATT, CDR2 SNEGSKA (reference sequence). The CDR3 extends over 11 amino acids. The CDR3 is CSASLMGEQFF.

This clonotype is deemed medium-sized (0.01 to 0.1%) by its frequency. V usage is TRBV7-2 and J usage is TRBJ1-2; TCRdb reports TRBD1, a call that lacks DNA to check it against. This CDR3 has 15 amino acids. Germline V lookup: CDR1 SGHTA, CDR2 FQGNSA. The CDR3 sequence: CASSARRTGALGYTF.

This clonotype is classed as medium-sized (0.01 to 0.1%) by frequency. The chain joins TRBV7-8 to TRBJ2-7; there is no DNA to check the TCRdb D call of TRBD1. The germline V gene encodes CDR1 SGHVS and CDR2 FQNEAQ. The CDR3 consists of 14 residues. The CDR3 loop is CASSPLGLPYEQYF.

Judged by frequency, this clonotype is medium-sized. The chain combines TRBV6-6 with TRBJ2-3; TCRdb designates TRBD2, a call that cannot be tested without DNA. The length of the CDR3 is 12 residues. CDR1 is MNHNY and CDR2 is SVGAGI in the germline V gene (reference sequence). CDR3 loop: CASSRLVDTQYF.

This clonotype is deemed medium-sized by its frequency. The chain is built from TRBV2 and TRBJ1-3. The CDR3 spans 15 residues. Germline lookup yields CDR1 SNHLY and CDR2 FYNNEI. Here the CDR3 reads CASRPTRSSGNTIYF.

According to its frequency, this clonotype is medium-sized. The chain carries TRBV20-1 and TRBJ2-2; the D call of TRBD2 rests on TCRdb alone, since no DNA is present to check it. This CDR3 has 16 amino acids. Germline CDR1 DFQATT, CDR2 SNEGSKA (reference sequence). CDR3 sequence: CSAPRGSGGNTGELFF.